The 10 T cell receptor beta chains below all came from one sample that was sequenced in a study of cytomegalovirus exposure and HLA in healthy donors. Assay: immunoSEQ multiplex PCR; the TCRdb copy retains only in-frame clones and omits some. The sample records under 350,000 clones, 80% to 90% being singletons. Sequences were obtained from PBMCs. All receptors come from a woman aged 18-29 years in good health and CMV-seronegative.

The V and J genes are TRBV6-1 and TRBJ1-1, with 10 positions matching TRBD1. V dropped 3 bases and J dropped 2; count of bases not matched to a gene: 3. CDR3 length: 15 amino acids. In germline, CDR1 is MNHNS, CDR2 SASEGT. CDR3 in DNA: TGTGCCAGCAGTGAGAGACAGGGGGCCAACACTGAAGCTTTCTTT. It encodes CASSERQGANTEAFF.

CDR3 sequence (DNA): TGTGCCAGCAGTACAGGGTCGTACCAAGAGACCCAGTACTTC. Protein product: CASSTGSYQETQYF. The chain links TRBV7-6 to TRBJ2-5; D might be TRBD1 (6 bases). Germline CDR1 is SGHVS and CDR2 is FNYEAQ. Deletions cut 6 bases from V and 0 bases from J, with 11 bases between. This CDR3 comprises 14 residues.

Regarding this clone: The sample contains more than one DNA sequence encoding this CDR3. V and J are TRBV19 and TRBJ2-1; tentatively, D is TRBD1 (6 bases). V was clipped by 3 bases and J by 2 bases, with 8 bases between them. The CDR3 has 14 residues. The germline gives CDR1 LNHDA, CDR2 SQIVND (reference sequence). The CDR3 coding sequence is TGTGCCAGTAGTATGCAGGGGACCTACAATGAGCAGTTCTTC. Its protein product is CASSMQGTYNEQFF.

CDR3 DNA: TGTGCCAGCAGGGCCAATGGCGGGATAGGCACAGATACGCAGTATTTT. Residues: CASRANGGIGTDTQYF. This chain uses TRBV27 with TRBJ2-3; D is perhaps TRBD2 (6 bases). Germline assignment: CDR1 MNHEY and CDR2 SMNVEV (reference sequence). V dropped 6 bases and J dropped 1 base, with 17 bases sitting between them. The CDR3 has 16 amino acids.

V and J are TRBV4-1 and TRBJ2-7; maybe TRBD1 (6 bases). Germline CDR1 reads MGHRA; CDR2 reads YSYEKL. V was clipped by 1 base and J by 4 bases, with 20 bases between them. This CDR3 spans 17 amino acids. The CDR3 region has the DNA TGCGCCAGCAGCCAAGTTTTATTCCGGGACAAGAAATACGAGCAGTACTTC. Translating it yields CASSQVLFRDKKYEQYF.

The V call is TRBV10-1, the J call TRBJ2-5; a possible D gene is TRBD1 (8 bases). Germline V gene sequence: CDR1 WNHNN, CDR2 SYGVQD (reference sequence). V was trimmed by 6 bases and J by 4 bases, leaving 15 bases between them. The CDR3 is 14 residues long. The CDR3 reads CASSTDREGETQYF. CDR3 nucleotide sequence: TGCGCCAGCAGCACGGACAGGGAGGGAGAGACCCAGTACTTC.

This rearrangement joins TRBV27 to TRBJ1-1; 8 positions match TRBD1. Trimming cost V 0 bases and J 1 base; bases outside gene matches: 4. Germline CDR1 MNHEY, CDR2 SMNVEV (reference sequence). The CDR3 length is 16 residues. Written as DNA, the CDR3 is TGTGCCAGCAGTTTATCGCAGGGGGCATCGAACACTGAAGCTTTCTTT. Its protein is CASSLSQGASNTEAFF.

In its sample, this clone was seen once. Written as DNA, the CDR3 is TGTGCCAGCTCACCGACAGGGAACAATCAGCCCCAGCATTTT. Its translation is CASSPTGNNQPQHF. This rearrangement joins TRBV18 to TRBJ1-5; 7 bases align to TRBD1. With V trimmed by 3 bases and J by 3 bases, 2 bases remained unmatched. The germline V gene has CDR1 KGHSH and CDR2 LQKENI. The CDR3 loop spans 14 amino acids.

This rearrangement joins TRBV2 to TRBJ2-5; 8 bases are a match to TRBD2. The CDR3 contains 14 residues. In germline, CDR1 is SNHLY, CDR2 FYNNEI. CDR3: CASTSRGGFESQYF. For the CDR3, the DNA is TGTGCGTCGACTAGCCGCGGGGGGTTTGAATCCCAGTACTTC.

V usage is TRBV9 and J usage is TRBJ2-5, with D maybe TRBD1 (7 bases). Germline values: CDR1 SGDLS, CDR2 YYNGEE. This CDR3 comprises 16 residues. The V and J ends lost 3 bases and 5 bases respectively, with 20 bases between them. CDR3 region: CASSEEGQSIGETQYF. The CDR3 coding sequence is TGTGCCAGCAGCGAGGAGGGACAGAGTATTGGCGAGACCCAGTACTTC.